Listed here are 7 T cell receptor beta chains from one sample, sequenced in a study of blood T cell repertoires in COVID-19. Here immunoSEQ multiplex PCR was the method, and the copy in TCRdb shows in-frame clones only, minus some. The sample consists of 200,000 or so clones, roughly four fifths of them appearing once. Sequencing was carried out using peripheral blood. The receptor source for this set is a woman aged 25 to 39 with acute or convalescent COVID-19.

The genes are TRBV4-3 and TRBJ2-7, with 8 bases identical to TRBD2. Germline loops: CDR1 LGHNA, CDR2 YSLEER. Germline trimming cut 0 bases from V and 1 base from J; bases unmatched to any gene: 5. CDR3 length: 16 residues. CDR3: CASSQDLLAVSYEQYF. The CDR3, as DNA: TGCGCCAGCAGCCAAGATTTACTAGCGGTGTCCTACGAGCAGTACTTC.

The chain links TRBV28 to TRBJ2-7; 11 bases agree with TRBD1. Germline V gene sequence: CDR1 MDHEN, CDR2 SYDVKM. V was clipped by 6 bases and J by 1 base; unmatched bases: 5. There are 15 residues in the CDR3. CDR3 in amino acids: CASRSGTGGSYEQYF. For the CDR3, the DNA is TGTGCCAGCAGGTCCGGGACAGGGGGGTCCTACGAGCAGTACTTC. Variable domain in full (rest from reference TRBV28 and TRBJ2-7): DVKVTQSSRYLVKRTGEKVFLECVQDMDHENMFWYRQDPGLGLRLIYFSYDVKMKEKGDIPEGYSVSREKKERFSLILESASTNQTSMYLCASRSGTGGSYEQYFGPGTRLTVT.

This clone was recorded only once. The V gene is TRBV9, the J gene TRBJ2-1, with D possibly TRBD2 on 5 matching bases. Germline-derived CDR1 and CDR2 are SGDLS and YYNGEE. This CDR3 has 15 amino acids. V was cut by 2 bases and J by 0 bases, with 9 bases left in between. This chain's CDR3 is CASSVSGISYNEQFF. The CDR3 DNA reads as TGTGCCAGCAGCGTGTCGGGGATCTCCTACAATGAGCAGTTCTTC.

The chain links TRBV7-9 to TRBJ2-1; perhaps TRBD1 as D (6 bases). Trimming shortened V by 7 bases and J by 10 bases, and 11 bases separated the two germline ends. Germline CDR1 SEHNR, CDR2 FQNEAQ (reference sequence). The CDR3 sequence is 11 residues long. The CDR3 DNA reads TGTGCCAGCACCAGGGGCCGGGAGCAGTTCTTC. Translation: CASTRGREQFF.

V gene TRBV7-2 combines with J gene TRBJ1-4, with 8 bases identical to TRBD1. Germline V CDR1 and CDR2: SGHTA, FQGNSA. The CDR3 has 15 amino acids. J was trimmed by 8 bases and V by 0 bases; bases with no gene match: 5. CDR3 nucleotide sequence: TGTGCCAGCAGCTTAGCGGACAGGGTAGGCGAAAAACTGTTTTTT. Amino acid sequence: CASSLADRVGEKLFF.

This chain links TRBV5-4 with TRBJ1-2, with a tentative D call TRBD1 (6 bases). Germline CDR1 is SGHNT and CDR2 is YYREEE (reference sequence). The CDR3 totals 14 residues. V lost 6 bases, J lost 8 bases, and 20 bases lay in between. In DNA, the CDR3 is TGTGCCAGCAAAGTCCCAGGACAGCAAACAGGCTACACCTTC. It translates to CASKVPGQQTGYTF.

The chain employs TRBV5-1 and TRBJ2-7, with a tentative D call TRBD2 (6 bases). The CDR3 sequence is 13 residues long. V shed 1 base and J shed 5 bases, with 10 bases lying between them. Germline V gene lookup returns CDR1 SGHRS and CDR2 YFSETQ. The CDR3 bases are TGCGCCAGCAGCTTGCCGGGGGACGACGAGCAGTACTTC. This translates into CASSLPGDDEQYF. Complete variable domain (other parts from reference TRBV5-1 and TRBJ2-7): KAGVTQTPRYLIKTRGQQVTLSCSPISGHRSVSWYQQTPGQGLQFLFEYFSETQRNKGNFPGRFSGRQFSNSRSEMNVSTLELGDSALYLCASSLPGDDEQYFGPGTRLTVT.